A single TCR beta chain is shown here with its context. The data are from a study of Ad26.COV2.S vaccination and SARS-CoV-2 variants. Treatment here: some 20 received Ad26.COV2.S at low or high dose, single or two shots; 5 received placebo; per-sample allocation not given. Day 63 after the first vaccine or placebo injection was the time point for sampling. Repertoires were generated with immunoSEQ multiplex PCR, while TCRdb's copy carries only in-frame clones and drops some. The repertoire holds about 390,000 clones, with 80% to 90% as singletons. The source was peripheral blood, collected in a trial of Ad26.COV2.S vaccine versus placebo. The TCR originated in a person aged 18 to 59 who received the Ad26.COV2.S COVID-19 vaccine or a placebo.

The CDR3 sequence: CASSDGAGEGYTF. The CDR3 nucleotides read TGTGCCAGCAGTGATGGGGCGGGAGAAGGCTACACCTTC. The chain joins TRBV6-1 to TRBJ1-2; possibly TRBD1 for D (5 bases). This CDR3 has 13 residues. From germline, CDR1 is MNHNS and CDR2 SASEGT. V was cut by 3 bases and J by 8 bases, with 13 bases left in between.